A single sample is the source of the 17 T cell receptor beta chains below, sequenced in a study of shared clonotypes between healthy human individuals (TCRdb year 2020). CD8 naive samples were CD45RO-negative cells positively selected for CCR7, giving a CD45RA+CCR7+ population that excluded TemRA cells. Libraries came from the immunoSEQ multiplex PCR assay. TCRdb mirrors the immuneACCESS table, restricted to in-frame sequences. Some clones are absent from its copies; in checked studies, under half trace to an unresolved V gene, and the reason for the others is unknown. The table for this sample lists 760,000 or so clones; roughly 96% of them were counted only once. The top ten hold under 0.25% of the sample. The sample taken for sequencing was naive CD8+ T cells sorted from blood. The sample's cell subset or site label, in plain terms: CD45RA+CCR7+. The source is a young man in good health.

The chain has TRBV27 and TRBJ2-5; D remains unclear. V lost 3 bases and J lost 1, with 9 bases in between. The germline CDR1 and CDR2 sequences are MNHEY and SMNVEV (reference sequence). The CDR3 spans 14 residues. For the CDR3, the DNA is TGTGCCAGCAGTTTTCGCGGAAGCCAAGAGACCCAGTACTTC. Translated, it gives CASSFRGSQETQYF.

The chain employs TRBV5-8 and TRBJ2-7; D is uncertain. The V end lost 7 bases, the J end lost 3 bases, and 8 bases lay between the germline ends. The CDR3 runs 11 residues. Germline lookup yields CDR1 SGHTS and CDR2 YDEGEE. The CDR3 coding sequence is TGTGCCAGCCCTCAGCGCTACGAGCAGTACTTC. Amino acids: CASPQRYEQYF.

This clone showed up just once. J is TRBJ2-1 and V is TRBV19, with 9 bases lining up with TRBD2. Trimming removed 1 base from V and 4 bases from J; junction bases left unmatched: 11. Germline values: CDR1 LNHDA, CDR2 SQIVND (reference sequence). This CDR3 has 18 amino acids. DNA of the CDR3: TGTGCCAGTAGTATAGGGTACGGCGGGAGGGGATCTTACAATGAGCAGTTCTTC. Residues: CASSIGYGGRGSYNEQFF.

The DNA of the CDR3 is TGTGCCAGCAGCGATGGCGGGGGGAGGGACAATGAGCAGTTCTTC. Residues: CASSDGGGRDNEQFF. The rearrangement links TRBV9 to TRBJ2-1; 8 nucleotides align to TRBD2. The CDR3 extends over 15 amino acids. Looked up from germline, CDR1 is SGDLS and CDR2 is YYNGEE. The V gene end was trimmed by 3 bases and the J gene end by 5 bases; junction bases not matched to a gene: 7.

Here the CDR3 DNA reads TGTGCCAGCAGCCCGCTTTGGGCGGGCGCGAACTACAATGAGCAGTTCTTC. Translated: CASSPLWAGANYNEQFF. V gene TRBV7-9 combines with J gene TRBJ2-1; D possibly corresponds to TRBD2 (5 bases). Germline V gene data show CDR1 as SEHNR and CDR2 as FQNEAQ (reference sequence). V lost 5 bases and J 3 bases, leaving 20 bases between the germline ends. The CDR3 loop spans 17 amino acids.

The rearrangement uses TRBV5-1 and TRBJ2-7; tentatively, D is TRBD1 or TRBD2 (6 bases each). This CDR3 has 16 amino acids. Trimming stripped 4 bases from V and 1 base from J, with 18 bases between. Germline V lookup: CDR1 SGHRS, CDR2 YFSETQ. The CDR3 region has the DNA TGCGCCAGCAGCAAAAACAGGGTCGGGACTTCCTACGAGCAGTACTTC. This encodes CASSKNRVGTSYEQYF. Combining the CDR3 with reference TRBV5-1 and TRBJ2-7 gives the whole variable domain KAGVTQTPRYLIKTRGQQVTLSCSPISGHRSVSWYQQTPGQGLQFLFEYFSETQRNKGNFPGRFSGRQFSNSRSEMNVSTLELGDSALYLCASSKNRVGTSYEQYFGPGTRLTVT.

The chain recombines TRBV2 with TRBJ1-2, with TRBD1 identical over 11 bases. The germline CDR1 and CDR2 sequences are SNHLY and FYNNEI. This CDR3 comprises 15 residues. The J segment lost 5 bases and the V segment lost 2 bases, leaving 4 bases of the junction unmatched. CDR3 sequence: CASSETGDRGYGYTF. In DNA form, the CDR3 reads TGTGCCAGCAGTGAAACGGGGGACAGGGGGTATGGCTACACCTTC.

This chain connects TRBV13 to TRBJ2-3, with TRBD2 matching 8 bases. Germline loops: CDR1 PRHDT, CDR2 FYEKMQ (reference sequence). CDR3 size: 14 residues. The trim removed 5 bases at V and 1 base at J, leaving 2 bases unmatched. In DNA form, the CDR3 reads TGTGCCAGCAGCAAACTAGCGGGCACAGATACGCAGTATTTT. This encodes CASSKLAGTDTQYF.

V and J are TRBV5-1 and TRBJ2-1; no firm D call. CDR1 and CDR2 from the germline V gene are SGHRS and YFSETQ. V lost 7 bases and J 6 bases, leaving 14 bases between the germline ends. CDR3 length: 13 residues. CDR3 region: CASRYRVGNEQFF. CDR3 sequence (DNA): TGCGCCAGCCGATACCGGGTCGGCAATGAGCAGTTCTTC. The full variable domain, with the rest looked up from reference TRBV5-1 and TRBJ2-1, is KAGVTQTPRYLIKTRGQQVTLSCSPISGHRSVSWYQQTPGQGLQFLFEYFSETQRNKGNFPGRFSGRQFSNSRSEMNVSTLELGDSALYLCASRYRVGNEQFFGPGTRLTVL.

This sequence joins TRBV5-6 and TRBJ2-5; D possibly corresponds to TRBD2 (5 bases). The V gene lost 4 bases and the J gene lost 1 base, with 17 bases spanning the gap. Germline V gene data show CDR1 as SGHDT and CDR2 as YYEEEE. There are 16 residues in the CDR3. Written as DNA, the CDR3 is TGTGCCAGCAGCCCATTAGAGGGAAACCCCCAAGAGACCCAGTACTTC. Its protein product is CASSPLEGNPQETQYF.

The V gene is TRBV5-1, the J gene TRBJ1-5; D gene ambiguous. The CDR3 is made up of 15 amino acids. The V gene lost 1 base and the J gene lost 4 bases, with 12 bases spanning the gap. The germline V gene encodes CDR1 SGHRS and CDR2 YFSETQ. The DNA for the CDR3 is TGCGCCAGCAGCTTGAAAGGCGGTTCAAATCAGCCCCAGCATTTT. Protein product: CASSLKGGSNQPQHF.

The CDR3 loop is CASSTDVYEQYF. Written as DNA, the CDR3 is TGTGCCAGCAGCACCGACGTCTACGAGCAGTACTTC. The V and J genes are TRBV7-9 and TRBJ2-7; D unresolved. The length of the CDR3 is 12 residues. The germline CDR1 and CDR2 sequences are SEHNR and FQNEAQ (reference sequence). V was clipped by 5 bases and J by 3 bases, with 8 bases between them.

The rearrangement joins TRBV27 to TRBJ1-5; D possibly corresponds to TRBD1 (5 bases). In germline, CDR1 is MNHEY, CDR2 SMNVEV (reference sequence). The CDR3 is 16 amino acids. The V and J ends lost 4 bases and 0 bases respectively, with 13 bases between them. The CDR3 DNA reads TGTGCCAGCAGTTCAGGGACTGGAATTAGCAATCAGCCCCAGCATTTT. Translating it yields CASSSGTGISNQPQHF.

V gene TRBV5-1 combines with J gene TRBJ1-1; 8 nucleotides match TRBD1. CDR1 SGHRS and CDR2 YFSETQ come from the germline V gene. V lost 4 bases and J lost 5; bases outside the gene matches: 10. This CDR3 spans 15 amino acids. The CDR3: CASSTATGAGTEAFF. The CDR3 nucleotides are TGCGCCAGCAGCACGGCGACAGGGGCAGGGACTGAAGCTTTCTTT. Together with reference TRBV5-1 and TRBJ1-1, the CDR3 gives the full variable domain: KAGVTQTPRYLIKTRGQQVTLSCSPISGHRSVSWYQQTPGQGLQFLFEYFSETQRNKGNFPGRFSGRQFSNSRSEMNVSTLELGDSALYLCASSTATGAGTEAFFGQGTRLTVV.

The chain recombines TRBV23-1 with TRBJ1-2; D gene ambiguous. TRBV23-1 counts as an open reading frame of uncertain function. The ends were cut back, 3 bases at V and 4 bases at J, with 15 bases in the middle. The CDR3 has 15 residues. CDR3 in DNA: TGCGCCAGCAGTCATGGTGAGGGCAGCACCTATGGCTACACCTTC. This sequence encodes CASSHGEGSTYGYTF.

This chain uses TRBV7-9 with TRBJ2-7; 11 bases align to TRBD2. CDR1 SEHNR and CDR2 FQNEAQ come from the germline V gene (reference sequence). J was trimmed by 2 bases and V by 5 bases; bases with no gene match: 5. This CDR3 contains 15 residues. The DNA of the CDR3 is TGTGCCAGCAGCCCGACTAGCGGGAACCCCTACGAGCAGTACTTC. Translating it yields CASSPTSGNPYEQYF.

This chain links TRBV29-1 with TRBJ2-7; 7 bases map to TRBD1. CDR3 length equals 13 residues. Germline V CDR1 and CDR2: SQVTM, ANQGSEA. J was trimmed by 3 bases and V by 7 bases; bases with no gene match: 9. The CDR3 DNA is TGCAGCGCAGAGACAGGGTCAAACTACGAGCAGTACTTC. It specifies CSAETGSNYEQYF.